Listed here are 3 T cell receptor beta chains from one sample, sequenced in a study of blood T cell repertoires in COVID-19 (TCRdb year 2020). Libraries were built with the immunoSEQ multiplex PCR assay. The clones in this table, taken by TCRdb from immuneACCESS, are in-frame only. Not every clone is retained; where verified, under half of the shortfall comes from an unresolved V gene, and the cause of the rest is unknown. The sample data list roughly 230,000 clones, and over 70% of these were observed just once. Jointly, the top ten make up approximately 8.6% of the sample. Sequencing was done on a sample of peripheral blood. The source of these receptors is a man aged 35-49 years with active or convalescent COVID-19.

This clone was seen a single time. The J gene is TRBJ2-1, the V gene TRBV5-1; maybe TRBD2 (6 bases). The CDR3 has 17 residues. V lost 4 bases, J lost 2 bases, and 19 bases lay in between. CDR1 is SGHRS, CDR2 YFSETQ, per germline. CDR3 amino acids: CASSPEPPGLTYNEQFF. DNA of the CDR3: TGCGCCAGCAGCCCCGAGCCCCCGGGACTGACCTACAATGAGCAGTTCTTC.

The genes are TRBV30 and TRBJ2-1; TRBD1 might be the D (6 bases). Trimming left V 0 bases short and J 10 bases short, with 10 bases between. The V gene's germline CDR1 is GTSNPN and CDR2 SVGIG (reference sequence). This CDR3 is built from 12 residues. CDR3 coding DNA: TGTGCCTGGAGTGTACTAACAGGGGAGCAGTTCTTC. This encodes CAWSVLTGEQFF.

The V call is TRBV2, the J call TRBJ2-5; 10 nucleotides align to TRBD2. Germline-derived CDR1 and CDR2 are SNHLY and FYNNEI. The CDR3 consists of 15 residues. Trimming at V came to 8 bases and at J to 2 bases, leaving 8 bases not matched to a gene. CDR3 region: CASLTAGGRQETQYF. DNA for the CDR3: TGTGCCAGCTTGACAGCGGGGGGGCGGCAAGAGACCCAGTACTTC. Full variable domain (remainder filled in from reference TRBV2 and TRBJ2-5): EPEVTQTPSHQVTQMGQEVILRCVPISNHLYFYWYRQILGQKVEFLVSFYNNEISEKSEIFDDQFSVERPDGSNFTLKIRSTKLEDSAMYFCASLTAGGRQETQYFGPGTRLLVL.